This record concerns one T cell receptor beta chain sequence. The sample originates from a study of blood T cell repertoires in COVID-19. As for the study in general: The study drew acute and convalescent COVID-19 samples from the United States, Italy and Spain. Sample material is recorded as cDNA or gDNA derived from T cells, B-cell-depleted T cells, or PBMCs.

The CDR3 spans 16 residues. Germline CDR1 and CDR2: MNHEY and SVGAGI. V was cut by 2 bases and J by 1 base, with 11 bases left in between. Study processing details: The assay estimated nucleated cells by amplifying reference gene primers. Profiled with immunoSEQ multiplex PCR; TCRdb holds only in-frame clones, not every one. V, J and clone size are those of that table, while D and trimming were read from the DNA. The table includes about 270,000 clones, around nine tenths detected once. The rearrangement joins TRBV6-5 to TRBJ2-2, with D possibly being TRBD2 (6 bases). The material sequenced was peripheral blood. This clonotype was sampled from a man aged 35-49 years with active or convalescent COVID-19. CDR3 coding DNA: TGTGCCAGCAGTTACGGGGTAGCGGAGAACACCGGGGAGCTGTTTTTT. Its translation is CASSYGVAENTGELFF.